This T cell receptor (beta chain) came from a study of cytomegalovirus exposure and HLA in healthy donors. Germline V gives CDR1 KGHSH, CDR2 LQKENI. The ends lost 2 bases at V and 7 bases at J; junction bases unmatched: 10. This CDR3 region has 16 residues. Sampled while nominally healthy, donors likely had unrecorded immune exposures. The study ran its PCR with 60 Vbeta and 13 Jbeta primers. Clones were sequenced by immunoSEQ multiplex PCR, and TCRdb holds only the in-frame ones, with some missing. The sample holds 180,000 or so clones, over 60% seen once. Sample: PBMCs. This sequence joins TRBV18 and TRBJ2-2; 7 bases fit TRBD2. This receptor was identified in a man aged 18 to 29 in good health and CMV-seronegative. CDR3 bases: TGTGCCAGCTCACCAGTTGCGGGAGTCCACCACGGGGAGCTGTTTTTT. Protein sequence: CASSPVAGVHHGELFF.